The entry below gives a single T cell receptor beta chain sequence along with its context. V lost 5 bases, J lost 3 bases, and 6 bases stayed unmatched. Germline values: CDR1 KGHSH, CDR2 LQKENI. The CDR3 sequence is 15 residues long. The record originates from a study of OX40 agonist ivuxolimab in advanced cancers. Produced via immunoSEQ multiplex PCR; TCRdb's table is partial and in-frame only. Of about 19,000 clones in the sample, approximately 77% were seen once. The clonotype was recovered from an adult with an advanced solid tumor such as melanoma, head and neck, liver or kidney cancer. The specimen comprised CD4+ or CD8+ T cells sorted from blood, sampled in a trial of the OX40 agonist ivuxolimab. The chain carries TRBV18 and TRBJ2-7; 11 bases agree with TRBD2. CDR3 in amino acids: CASSTGTSGVYEQYF. The CDR3 DNA reads TGTGCCAGCTCAACCGGGACTAGCGGAGTCTACGAGCAGTACTTC.